The source of this T cell receptor (beta chain) is a study of CD8+ T cells in alopecia areata. Extracted from the samples, RNA was reverse transcribed into cDNA to serve as the sequencing template. Libraries were prepared by immunoSEQ multiplex PCR; TCRdb keeps only in-frame clonotypes and omits some of them. The data contain 140,000 to 150,000 clones, around two thirds of them singletons. This CDR3 has 14 amino acids. V lost 6 bases and J lost 1, with 12 bases in between. The V gene's germline CDR1 is MNHEY and CDR2 SMNVEV (reference sequence). Sorting from PBMCs produced CD4+ and CD8+ T cells. The TCR was taken from a human donor in good health. This chain joins TRBV27 and TRBJ1-1; D ambiguous. The sample taken for sequencing was CD8+ T cells sorted from blood. The CDR3 region is CASRRLMGNTEAFF. CDR3 in DNA: TGTGCCAGCAGGCGTCTTATGGGGAACACTGAAGCTTTCTTT.